This TCR beta chain was found in a study of cytomegalovirus exposure and HLA in healthy donors. General study results and limits: Previously analyzed data showed that most TCR beta V segments were productive at a frequency of about 90% or about 30%.

There are 13 residues in the CDR3. CDR1 is SNHLY and CDR2 is FYNNEI in the germline V gene. Trimming removed 4 bases at V and 8 bases at J, with 11 bases between. This clone is classed as medium-sized. Its antigen is as yet unknown. The PCR ran on 60 Vbeta and 13 Jbeta primers. Profiled with immunoSEQ multiplex PCR; TCRdb holds only in-frame clones, not every one. Of approximately 100,000 clones listed, 60% to 80% are singletons. The rearrangement uses TRBV2 and TRBJ1-4; tentative D call: TRBD1 (5 bases). This clonotype originated in a man aged 50 or older in good health and CMV-seropositive. Sequencing was carried out using PBMCs. CDR3 loop: CASSVDGGEKLFF. The CDR3 bases are TGTGCCAGCAGTGTGGACGGGGGAGAAAAACTGTTTTTT.